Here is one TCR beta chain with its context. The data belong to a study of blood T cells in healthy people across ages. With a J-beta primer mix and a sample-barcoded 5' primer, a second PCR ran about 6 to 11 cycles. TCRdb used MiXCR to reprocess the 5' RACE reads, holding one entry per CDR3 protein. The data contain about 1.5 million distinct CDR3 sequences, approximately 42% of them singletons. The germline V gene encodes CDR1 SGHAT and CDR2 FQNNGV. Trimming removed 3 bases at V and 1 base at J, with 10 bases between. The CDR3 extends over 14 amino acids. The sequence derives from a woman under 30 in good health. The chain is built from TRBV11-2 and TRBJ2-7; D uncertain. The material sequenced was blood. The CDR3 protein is CASSFVLGSYEQYF. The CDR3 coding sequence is TGTGCCAGCAGCTTTGTGTTGGGGTCCTACGAGCAGTACTTC.